This entry lists 20 T cell receptor beta chains sequenced from one sample in a study of regulatory T cells in long-lasting Graves disease. Described time point: newly diagnosed GD, antithyroid drugs for less than 3 months. Preparation of the TCR library used RNA extracted from PBMCs. Arm-PCR of CDR3 regions and iRepertoire HTBI primers were the basis on which TCR beta libraries were built. MiXCR, run by TCRdb on the multiplex PCR reads, gives a single entry per CDR3 protein. In the table there are 400,000 to 500,000 distinct CDR3 sequences, less than 20% of which are singletons. The same sample was also used in a study of T cells in Graves' hyperthyroidism and ophthalmopathy.

Sample: peripheral blood mononuclear cells (PBMCs), taken at new diagnosis, from a patient treated with antithyroid drugs. These receptors all come from a woman aged 25 to 39 with Graves disease.

Ten or more counts support this clonotype. V usage is TRBV28 and J usage is TRBJ2-7; 8 bases match TRBD1. The V and J ends lost 6 bases and 6 bases, in that order; junction bases with no gene match: 13. CDR3 length: 15 residues. Germline V gene data show CDR1 as MDHEN and CDR2 as SYDVKM. CDR3 coding DNA: TGTGCCAGCAGGCCTCCCGGACAGGGTTTTGGCGAGCAGTACTTC. Amino acid sequence: CASRPPGQGFGEQYF.

V gene TRBV3-1 combines with J gene TRBJ2-7, with a possible D match to TRBD1 (7 bases). The CDR3 loop spans 14 amino acids. The V end lost 6 bases, the J end lost 5 bases, and 17 bases lay between the germline ends. The germline V gene encodes CDR1 LGHDT and CDR2 YNNKEL (reference sequence). CDR3 coding DNA: TGTGCCAGCAGTTACGGTCCCAGGGGGGACGAGCAGTACTTC. This codes for CASSYGPRGDEQYF.

This clonotype was observed a few times. A much larger clone differs from this one at a single base, so this may be a read error. The chain is built from TRBV5-1 and TRBJ2-7; TRBD1 agrees at 8 bases. Trimming removed 5 bases from V and 2 bases from J; junction bases left unmatched: 9. The CDR3 is 15 residues long. Germline CDR1 and CDR2: SGHRS and YFSETQ. The CDR3 loop reads CASSLGQGGAYEQYF. The CDR3 DNA follows: TGCGCCAGCAGTTTAGGACAGGGAGGAGCCTACGAGCAGTACTTC.

In this sample, this clonotype turned up many times. The chain is built from TRBV6-2 or TRBV6-3 and TRBJ2-7; D tentatively reads TRBD1 or TRBD2 (5 bases each). CDR3 length: 12 residues. V dropped 1 base and J dropped 4 bases, with 5 bases sitting between them. Germline assignment: CDR1 MNHEY and CDR2 SVGEGT. The CDR3 DNA reads TGTGCCAGCAGTTACTGGGGGTACGAGCAGTACTTC. Translated, it gives CASSYWGYEQYF.

This clonotype was seen at least ten times. The chain joins TRBV28 to TRBJ1-5; TRBD1 aligns across 7 bases. Germline V gene lookup returns CDR1 MDHEN and CDR2 SYDVKM. The CDR3 runs to 15 residues. Trimming at V came to 2 bases and at J to 5 bases, leaving 6 bases not matched to a gene. The CDR3 DNA reads as TGTGCCAGCAGTTTAAGAGGGGGCGGATATCAGCCCCAGCATTTT. It codes for CASSLRGGGYQPQHF.

A few counts support this clonotype. The chain employs TRBV19 and TRBJ1-5, with 7 bases identical to TRBD1. V trimming: 3 bases; J trimming: 2 bases; junction bases outside the gene matches: 4. Germline V gene lookup returns CDR1 LNHDA and CDR2 SQIVND (reference sequence). This CDR3 has 15 amino acids. CDR3 amino acids: CASSIWQGGNQPQHF. As DNA, the CDR3 is TGTGCCAGTAGTATTTGGCAGGGGGGCAATCAGCCCCAGCATTTT. The variable domain in full, completed from reference TRBV19 and TRBJ1-5, reads DGGITQSPKYLFRKEGQNVTLSCEQNLNHDAMYWYRQDPGQGLRLIYYSQIVNDFQKGDIAEGYSVSREKKESFPLTVTSAQKNPTAFYLCASSIWQGGNQPQHFGDGTRLSIL.

This clonotype was detected ten times or more. This chain uses TRBV7-9 with TRBJ2-1, with 9 nucleotides matching TRBD1. Germline assignment: CDR1 SEHNR and CDR2 FQNEAQ (reference sequence). There are 15 residues in the CDR3. Germline trimming cut 5 bases from V and 11 bases from J; bases unmatched to any gene: 13. CDR3 residues: CASSGEQGAGPKQFF. The CDR3 region has the DNA TGTGCCAGCAGCGGCGAACAGGGGGCCGGGCCGAAGCAGTTCTTC. Full variable domain (rest looked up from reference TRBV7-9 and TRBJ2-1): DTGVSQNPRHKITKRGQNVTFRCDPISEHNRLYWYRQTLGQGPEFLTYFQNEAQLEKSRLLSDRFSAERPKGSFSTLEIQRTEQGDSAMYLCASSGEQGAGPKQFFGPGTRLTVL.

Comment on this clonotype: One end of the junction does not line up with germline, which may come from a read error. V is TRBV6-2 or TRBV6-3 and J is TRBJ2-3; perhaps TRBD2 as D (6 bases). This CDR3 has 13 amino acids. Germline lookup yields CDR1 MNHEY and CDR2 SVGEGT. This CDR3 reads CASTQGGTDTRYF. The DNA for the CDR3 is TGTGCCAGCACGCAGGGAGGCACAGATACGCGGTATTTT.

This chain connects TRBV2 to TRBJ2-7, with 9 bases that match TRBD1. The germline CDR1 and CDR2 sequences are SNHLY and FYNNEI. The CDR3 has 15 amino acids. The V gene end was trimmed by 3 bases and the J gene end by 4 bases; junction bases not matched to a gene: 7. The CDR3 DNA reads TGTGCCAGCAGTGACGGACAGGGGAGTGTTTACGAGCAGTACTTC. Its translation: CASSDGQGSVYEQYF.

The chain recombines TRBV9 with TRBJ2-7; D may be TRBD2 (7 bases). CDR3 length: 15 residues. Germline CDR1 is SGDLS and CDR2 is YYNGEE. Trimming removed 4 bases from V and 7 bases from J, with 21 bases in between. Written as DNA, the CDR3 is TGTGCCAGCAGCAGAGGGGGGGGATCGGGTGTGGAGCAGTACTTC. This encodes CASSRGGGSGVEQYF.

This clonotype was seen ten or more times. CDR3 DNA: TGTGCCAGCTCACCGGTCGGTGACTATGGCTACACCTTC. Amino acid sequence: CASSPVGDYGYTF. The chain is built from TRBV18 and TRBJ1-2; D is undetermined. The CDR3 loop spans 13 amino acids. V shed 3 bases and J shed 3 bases, with 8 bases lying between them. Germline CDR1 is KGHSH and CDR2 is LQKENI. The full variable domain, rest sourced from reference TRBV18 and TRBJ1-2, is NAGVMQNPRHLVRRRGQEARLRCSPMKGHSHVYWYRQLPEEGLKFMVYLQKENIIDESGMPKERFSAEFPKEGPSILRIQQVVRGDSAAYFCASSPVGDYGYTFGSGTRLTVV.

This clonotype was counted ten times or more. The DNA of the CDR3 is TGTGCCAGCAGCTTATATGGGGACACGGATGGCTACACCTTC. Protein product: CASSLYGDTDGYTF. V gene TRBV7-2 combines with J gene TRBJ1-2; TRBD1 might be the D (6 bases). Trimming removed 2 bases at V and 6 bases at J, with 13 bases between. The germline V gene encodes CDR1 SGHTA and CDR2 FQGNSA. The CDR3 consists of 14 residues.

This sequence joins TRBV28 and TRBJ1-3; TRBD1 aligns across 7 bases. V was pared by 5 bases and J by 3 bases, with 7 bases of the junction left unmatched. CDR1 is MDHEN and CDR2 is SYDVKM in the germline V gene. The CDR3 has 15 amino acids. In DNA form, the CDR3 reads TGTGCCAGCAGTATAACAGGGGCGGGTGGAAACACCATATATTTT. Translated, it gives CASSITGAGGNTIYF.

This clonotype occurred a few times. V and J are TRBV2 and TRBJ2-3; no firm D call. Germline values: CDR1 SNHLY, CDR2 FYNNEI. V was pared by 7 bases and J by 4 bases, with 12 bases between. The CDR3 contains 13 residues. CDR3 nucleotides: TGTGCCAGCAAAGGGATTGGGGCAGATACGCAGTATTTT. It translates to CASKGIGADTQYF.

This clonotype has a count of ten or more. The chain joins TRBV11-1 to TRBJ2-2, with TRBD1 matching over 7 bases. Germline values: CDR1 SGHAT, CDR2 FQDESV (reference sequence). The CDR3 contains 16 residues. V shed 3 bases, J shed 5 bases, and the junction held 9 bases outside the gene matches. The CDR3 loop is CASSFGTDRPTGELFF. In nucleotides, the CDR3 is TGTGCCAGCAGCTTTGGGACAGATCGCCCAACCGGGGAGCTGTTTTTT.

This clonotype was seen at least ten times. The gene calls are TRBV30 and TRBJ2-3; D is unclear. V lost 1 base, J lost 0 bases, and 5 bases lay in between. Germline V CDR1 and CDR2: GTSNPN, SVGIG (reference sequence). The CDR3 consists of 13 residues. The CDR3 nucleotides are TGTGCCTGGAGTGGGGGAAGCACAGATACGCAGTATTTT. It is translated as CAWSGGSTDTQYF.

This clonotype appeared many times. The chain is built from TRBV24-1 and TRBJ2-3; D is undetermined. CDR3 size: 16 residues. Germline V CDR1 and CDR2: KGHDR, SFDVKD. Trimming shortened V by 4 bases and J by 1 base, and 14 bases separated the two germline ends. The CDR3 spells CATSDVPTGRTDTQYF. CDR3 nucleotides: TGTGCCACCAGTGACGTTCCGACGGGTCGCACAGATACGCAGTATTTT.

This clonotype was observed many times. This chain joins TRBV19 and TRBJ1-5, with D unclear. V was trimmed by 3 bases and J by 4 bases, leaving 7 bases between them. This CDR3 spans 13 amino acids. Looked up from germline, CDR1 is LNHDA and CDR2 is SQIVND (reference sequence). CDR3 sequence: CASSMTGNQPQHF. Here the CDR3 DNA reads TGTGCCAGTAGTATGACCGGGAATCAGCCCCAGCATTTT. The full variable domain, in which reference TRBV19 and TRBJ1-5 provide the parts outside the CDR3, is DGGITQSPKYLFRKEGQNVTLSCEQNLNHDAMYWYRQDPGQGLRLIYYSQIVNDFQKGDIAEGYSVSREKKESFPLTVTSAQKNPTAFYLCASSMTGNQPQHFGDGTRLSIL.

A few counts support this clonotype. This chain uses TRBV12-3 or TRBV12-4 with TRBJ2-1, with TRBD1 matching 11 bases. The CDR3 contains 14 residues. The ends lost 6 bases at V and 8 bases at J; junction bases unmatched: 6. The CDR3 reads CASRGTGGFYEQFF. The DNA for the CDR3 is TGTGCCAGCAGAGGGACAGGGGGATTCTATGAGCAGTTCTTC.

As to this clonotype: Relative to the germline gene, one junction end is altered; a read error may explain this. The chain carries TRBV12-3 or TRBV12-4 and TRBJ2-6; D could derive from TRBD1 or TRBD2 (5 bases each). The CDR3 runs to 13 residues. In nucleotides, the CDR3 is TGTGCCGGCAGGGAGTCTGGGGCCAACGTCCTGACTTTC. Protein product: CAGRESGANVLTF.